The next 12 T cell receptor beta chains were all read from a single sample in a study of T cell repertoires in ileal Crohn's disease. Some clones are missing from TCRdb's copy, which holds only in-frame ones; the method was immunoSEQ multiplex PCR. The profile shows around 8,200 clones, over 75% of them singletons. What was sequenced was ileal tissue. The receptor set was obtained from an adult with Crohn's disease.

In this sample, this clone turned up a few times. The chain links TRBV5-1 to TRBJ2-1; no firm D call. The CDR3 length is 14 residues. The V gene's germline CDR1 is SGHRS and CDR2 YFSETQ. Trimming pared 6 bases from V and 5 bases from J, leaving 15 bases between. The CDR3 DNA reads TGCGCCAGCATCCCAGACTCAACTCACAATGAGCAGTTCTTC. Amino acids: CASIPDSTHNEQFF.

V and J are TRBV9 and TRBJ2-1; 11 bases agree with TRBD2. The ends lost 4 bases at V and 1 base at J; junction bases unmatched: 4. Per germline, CDR1 SGDLS and CDR2 YYNGEE. The CDR3 contains 16 residues. Written as DNA, the CDR3 is TGTGCCAGCAGCCGTATAGCGGGGGGGTCCTACAATGAGCAGTTCTTC. It is translated as CASSRIAGGSYNEQFF.

This clone was found a few times. The rearrangement links TRBV27 to TRBJ2-7; D is perhaps TRBD1 (6 bases). With 5 bases removed from V and 6 bases from J, the gap between germline ends came to 17 bases. Germline lookup yields CDR1 MNHEY and CDR2 SMNVEV (reference sequence). The CDR3 consists of 14 residues. The CDR3 loop reads CASSRSDRTLEQYF. In DNA form, the CDR3 reads TGTGCCAGCAGTAGAAGTGACAGGACTCTCGAGCAGTACTTC.

This sequence joins TRBV6-1 and TRBJ2-7; 7 bases align to TRBD1. There are 15 residues in the CDR3. V was pared by 4 bases and J by 3 bases, with 9 bases of the junction left unmatched. Germline values: CDR1 MNHNS, CDR2 SASEGT. The CDR3 region has the DNA TGTGCCAGCAGTGTGCGGACAGGCCCCTTCTACGAGCAGTACTTC. Its translation is CASSVRTGPFYEQYF.

The rearrangement uses TRBV28 and TRBJ2-7, with TRBD2 as a possible D gene (6 bases). V lost 5 bases and J lost 0, with 14 bases in between. This CDR3 comprises 15 residues. Germline loops: CDR1 MDHEN, CDR2 SYDVKM. DNA of the CDR3: TGTGCCAGCAGTCCCTACCGGGACTTCTCCTACGAGCAGTACTTC. This gives the protein CASSPYRDFSYEQYF.

V usage is TRBV23-1 and J usage is TRBJ1-1, with TRBD1 as a possible D gene (6 bases). TRBV23-1 is placed among ORFs of uncertain function. V was trimmed by 7 bases and J by 6 bases, leaving 18 bases between them. The CDR3 is made up of 14 amino acids. The DNA for the CDR3 is TGCGCCAGCATTCGGACAGCAATCTTCGCTGAAGCTTTCTTT. Its translation is CASIRTAIFAEAFF.

The chain carries TRBV14 and TRBJ2-7; a weak D match, TRBD1 (6 bases). There are 14 residues in the CDR3. V dropped 4 bases and J dropped 2 bases, with 12 bases sitting between them. CDR1 SGHDN and CDR2 FVKESK come from the germline V gene. In DNA, the CDR3 is TGTGCCAGCAGCCTCGGCAGGGGAACCTACGAGCAGTACTTC. Amino acid sequence: CASSLGRGTYEQYF.

In its sample, this clone ranks as large (0.1 to 1%). The gene calls are TRBV15 and TRBJ2-7, with D perhaps TRBD1 (5 bases). This CDR3 is 13 amino acids long. Germline CDR1 and CDR2: LNHNV and YYDKDF (reference sequence). With 0 bases removed from V and 4 bases from J, the gap between germline ends came to 7 bases. As DNA, the CDR3 is TGTGCCACCAGCAGAGATCAGGGATACGAGCAGTACTTC. It is translated as CATSRDQGYEQYF.

The V and J genes are TRBV4-3 and TRBJ1-2, with TRBD1 identical over 9 bases. CDR1 is LGHNA, CDR2 YSLEER, per germline. There are 17 residues in the CDR3. The V segment lost 1 base and the J segment 7 bases; nucleotides outside the gene matches: 13. The CDR3 protein is CASSQGAPGQGGVGYTF. The CDR3 DNA reads TGCGCCAGCAGCCAAGGGGCTCCGGGACAGGGAGGAGTTGGCTACACCTTC.

V and J are TRBV10-1 and TRBJ2-7, with a weak D call TRBD1 (7 bases). This CDR3 spans 18 amino acids. Deletions cut 10 bases from V and 1 base from J, with 29 bases between. CDR1 is WNHNN, CDR2 SYGVQD, per germline (reference sequence). This CDR3 is CATPGGTTDILPSYEQYF. The CDR3 DNA sequence: TGCGCCACCCCAGGGGGGACGACGGACATACTGCCTTCCTACGAGCAGTACTTC.

DNA of the CDR3: TGCGCCAGCAGCTTGATACAGGGTGGCCCCAATGAGCAGTTCTTC. The encoded protein is CASSLIQGGPNEQFF. V is TRBV5-1 and J is TRBJ2-1, with TRBD1 as a possible D gene (6 bases). V lost 1 base, J lost 6 bases, and 14 bases lay in between. Germline V gene lookup returns CDR1 SGHRS and CDR2 YFSETQ. The CDR3 contains 15 residues.

By sample fraction, this clone is medium-sized. V is TRBV27 and J is TRBJ1-2; 9 bases match TRBD1. The V gene end was trimmed by 4 bases and the J gene end by 5 bases; junction bases not matched to a gene: 8. The germline CDR1 and CDR2 sequences are MNHEY and SMNVEV (reference sequence). This CDR3 has 15 residues. In DNA form, the CDR3 reads TGTGCCAGCAGTTCCATGTGGACAGGGGATTATGGCTACACCTTC. It yields the protein CASSSMWTGDYGYTF.